One T cell receptor (beta chain) is described in this entry. Its antigen is not known. The data are from a study of T-cell memory formation after mild COVID-19. Study in general: Across donors, TCR clusters were largely donor specific. General study points: Some clones that responded turned up in pre-infection memory, which suggests that cross-reactive memory joined in. Chiefly within CM and EM were the contracting CD4+ clones; CD8+ ones were within EMRA.

Using its own MiXCR run on the 5' RACE reads, TCRdb lists one record per CDR3 protein. The table includes some 65,000 distinct CDR3 sequences, approximately 15% detected once. This CDR3 has 15 amino acids. Trimming pared 2 bases from V and 2 bases from J, leaving 13 bases between. This chain links TRBV12-3 or TRBV12-4 with TRBJ2-7; D is undetermined. Source material: PBMCs or a T cell subset sorted from them (not recorded which). This sequence was found in an adult woman who had mild COVID-19 (a few samples of this study predate the infection). Cell type and time point are not known. The CDR3 DNA is TGTGCCAGCAGTTTATCAGGCTCAGGCGCCTACGAGCAGTACTTC. This gives the protein CASSLSGSGAYEQYF.